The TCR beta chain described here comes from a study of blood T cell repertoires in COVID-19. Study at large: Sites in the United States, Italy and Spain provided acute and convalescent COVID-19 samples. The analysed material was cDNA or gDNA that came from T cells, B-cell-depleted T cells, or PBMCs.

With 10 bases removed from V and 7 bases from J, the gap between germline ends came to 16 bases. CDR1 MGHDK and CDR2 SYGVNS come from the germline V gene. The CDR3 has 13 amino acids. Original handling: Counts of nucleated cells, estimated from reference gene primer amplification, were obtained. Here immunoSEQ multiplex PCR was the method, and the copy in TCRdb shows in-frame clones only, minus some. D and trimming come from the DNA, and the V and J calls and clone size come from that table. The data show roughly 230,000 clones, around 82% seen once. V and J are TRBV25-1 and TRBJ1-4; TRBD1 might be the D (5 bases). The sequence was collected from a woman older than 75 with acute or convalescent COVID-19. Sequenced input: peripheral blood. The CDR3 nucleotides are TGTGCCACCGCCCGGCGGGGGATTGAAAAACTGTTTTTT. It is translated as CATARRGIEKLFF.